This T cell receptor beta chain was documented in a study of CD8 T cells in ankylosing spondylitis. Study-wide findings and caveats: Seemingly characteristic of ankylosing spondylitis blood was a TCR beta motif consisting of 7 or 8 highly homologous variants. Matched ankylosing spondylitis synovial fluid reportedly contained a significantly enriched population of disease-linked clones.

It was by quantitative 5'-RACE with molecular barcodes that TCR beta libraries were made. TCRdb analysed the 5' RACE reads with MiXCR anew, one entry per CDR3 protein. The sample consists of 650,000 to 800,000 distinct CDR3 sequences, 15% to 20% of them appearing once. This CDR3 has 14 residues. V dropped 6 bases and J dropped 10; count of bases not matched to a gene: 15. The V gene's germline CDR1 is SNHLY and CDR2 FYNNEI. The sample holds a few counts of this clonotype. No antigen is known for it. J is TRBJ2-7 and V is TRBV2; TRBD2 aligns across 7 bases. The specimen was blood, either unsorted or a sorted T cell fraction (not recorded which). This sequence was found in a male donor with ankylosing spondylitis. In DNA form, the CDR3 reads TGTGCCAGCAGGGGAGGGGTAGCCACACCGCTACAGTACTTC. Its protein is CASRGGVATPLQYF.